Below are 25 T cell receptor beta chains sequenced from a single sample in a study of T-cell reconstitution after alpha-beta-depleted transplantation in children. The TCRbeta library incorporated unique molecular identifiers. A single record per CDR3 protein comes from TCRdb applying MiXCR to the PCR reads. Among approximately 85,000 distinct CDR3 sequences, around a sixth were seen once, and the ten largest hold 20%. The sequencing used PBMCs, mostly from graft donor cells, collected 180 days after TCRalphabeta/CD19-depleted stem cell transplant. These receptor sequences come from a male patient aged 2-15 years who had a stem cell transplant for acute lymphoblastic leukemia, so the T cells may come from the graft donor.

This clonotype was detected ten times or more. The V call is TRBV4-1, the J call TRBJ2-1; D not certain. Germline V gene lookup returns CDR1 MGHRA and CDR2 YSYEKL. The CDR3 runs to 15 residues. V lost 0 bases, J lost 8 bases, and 14 bases lay in between. The chain's CDR3 is CASSQELQSSDEQFF. CDR3 nucleotide sequence: TGCGCCAGCAGCCAAGAACTACAATCAAGCGATGAGCAGTTCTTC.

J is TRBJ2-1 and V is TRBV12-5, with D possibly being TRBD1 (6 bases). The V end was cut by 1 base, the J end by 2 bases, with 9 bases between. Germline V lookup: CDR1 LGHNT, CDR2 FRNRAP. The CDR3 is made up of 15 amino acids. CDR3 region: CASGLETGTYNEQFF. CDR3 coding DNA: TGTGCTAGTGGTTTGGAGACAGGCACCTACAATGAGCAGTTCTTC.

The table lists this clonotype with a few counts. The chain combines TRBV7-7 with TRBJ2-5; TRBD1 might be the D (5 bases). This CDR3 spans 14 amino acids. V was cut by 5 bases and J by 4 bases, with 14 bases left in between. Germline-derived CDR1 and CDR2 are SSHAT and FNYEAQ (reference sequence). The CDR3 reads CASSLTRVGETQYF. The CDR3 DNA reads as TGTGCCAGCAGCCTTACCAGGGTGGGAGAGACCCAGTACTTC.

About this clonotype itself: It may be a read error: a sequence one base away is much more abundant. The missing conserved phenylalanine or tryptophan at the end of this CDR3 makes a read error likely. This chain links TRBV2 with TRBJ2-7; D not resolved. CDR1 and CDR2 from the germline V gene are SNHLY and FYNNEI. V dropped 6 bases and J dropped 3 bases, with 9 bases sitting between them. The CDR3 has 12 amino acids. CDR3 nucleotide sequence: TGTGCCAGCAGGGACCGCCTCTACGAGCAGTACCTC. Amino acid sequence: CASRDRLYEQYL.

The chain couples TRBV4-1 to TRBJ1-2; possibly TRBD1 for D (6 bases). Between the trimmed V and J ends, which lost 1 base and 4 bases, there was a span of 22 bases. CDR1 is MGHRA and CDR2 is YSYEKL in the germline V gene. The CDR3 totals 18 residues. Written as DNA, the CDR3 is TGCGCCAGCAGCCAAGCAGTCAGGGGACGGTCTTTCAGCTATGGCTACACCTTC. Its protein is CASSQAVRGRSFSYGYTF.

This clonotype was counted many times. The rearrangement uses TRBV3-1 and TRBJ1-2, with 9 bases matching TRBD1. Germline CDR1 reads LGHDT; CDR2 reads YNNKEL (reference sequence). The CDR3 contains 17 residues. V gave up 0 bases and J gave up 7 bases; unmatched junction bases: 12. The CDR3 DNA is TGTGCCAGCAGCCAAGATCTATCGAGGACAGGGGAGCTTGGCTACACCTTC. It is translated as CASSQDLSRTGELGYTF.

This clonotype was observed a few times. V and J are TRBV24-1 and TRBJ1-3; D ambiguous. The CDR3 is 18 residues long. Deletions cut 2 bases from V and 3 bases from J, with 19 bases between. The germline V gene has CDR1 KGHDR and CDR2 SFDVKD. The CDR3 here is CATSDSVTHPLGGNTIYF. CDR3 bases: TGTGCCACCAGTGATTCCGTGACTCATCCCTTGGGTGGAAACACCATATATTTT.

The rearrangement uses TRBV11-2 and TRBJ2-1, with D perhaps TRBD2 (6 bases). Between the trimmed V and J ends, which lost 2 bases and 9 bases, there was a span of 17 bases. Germline V gives CDR1 SGHAT, CDR2 FQNNGV. CDR3 size: 15 residues. The CDR3 DNA reads TGTGCCAGCAGCTTATCGCCAGCGCGGGGCGGTGAGCAGTTCTTC. This codes for CASSLSPARGGEQFF.

The chain employs TRBV20-1 and TRBJ2-3; D ambiguous. V was trimmed by 1 base and J by 7 bases, leaving 12 bases between them. Germline V gives CDR1 DFQATT, CDR2 SNEGSKA (reference sequence). The length of the CDR3 is 13 residues. CDR3 nucleotides: TGCAGTGCTAGAGTGAAAGGGTTTCATACGCAGTATTTT. Translating it yields CSARVKGFHTQYF.

The chain carries TRBV27 and TRBJ2-3; TRBD1 is a possible D gene (6 bases). This CDR3 has 14 amino acids. CDR1 MNHEY and CDR2 SMNVEV come from the germline V gene (reference sequence). V was trimmed by 3 bases and J by 5 bases, leaving 12 bases between them. CDR3 sequence (DNA): TGTGCCAGCAGTTTGGGGGCGAGGGTAGATACGCAGTATTTT. This encodes CASSLGARVDTQYF.

The table lists this clonotype with a few counts. V usage is TRBV20-1 and J usage is TRBJ1-4; 10 nucleotides line up with TRBD1. Per the germline V gene, CDR1 is DFQATT and CDR2 is SNEGSKA (reference sequence). J gave up 7 bases and V 5 bases, and 10 bases lay outside the gene matches. The CDR3 runs 15 residues. Here the CDR3 DNA reads TGCAGTGCTTACGACAGGGGGCGTTGGGTTGAAAAACTGTTTTTT. Amino acid sequence: CSAYDRGRWVEKLFF.

This clonotype has only a few counts. This chain joins TRBV6-1 and TRBJ1-5; 7 nucleotides align to TRBD1. The CDR3 is made up of 15 amino acids. The germline gives CDR1 MNHNS, CDR2 SASEGT. Trimming removed 10 bases from V and 6 bases from J; junction bases left unmatched: 15. The chain's CDR3 is CATDRQQGISQPQHF. The CDR3 DNA follows: TGTGCCACCGATAGACAACAGGGGATAAGTCAGCCCCAGCATTTT.

V gene TRBV4-3 combines with J gene TRBJ2-5; D is ambiguous. The CDR3 loop spans 14 amino acids. Germline assignment: CDR1 LGHNA and CDR2 YSLEER. Trimming pared 5 bases from V and 1 base from J, leaving 11 bases between. The CDR3 DNA reads as TGCGCCAGCAGCAAACAGCTGATCCAAGAGACCCAGTACTTC. This codes for CASSKQLIQETQYF.

The rearrangement links TRBV7-9 to TRBJ2-1, with unresolved D. Germline CDR1 and CDR2: SEHNR and FQNEAQ (reference sequence). CDR3 size: 12 residues. Trimming cost V 5 bases and J 9 bases, with 11 bases left between them. The CDR3: CASSTENVEQFF. The CDR3 DNA reads TGTGCCAGCAGCACAGAGAACGTTGAGCAGTTCTTC.

This clonotype was seen a handful of times. The gene calls are TRBV21-1 and TRBJ1-1; the table assigns TRBD1, which was not confirmed against the DNA. TRBV21-1 is classified as a pseudogene. The CDR3 runs to 15 residues. CDR3 sequence: CASSTCGALGNEAFF. The DNA of the CDR3 is TGTGCCAGCAGCACGTGCGGGGCACTTGGGAATGAAGCTTTCTTT.

The chain links TRBV20-1 to TRBJ2-2; 7 nucleotides line up with TRBD1. The CDR3 consists of 15 residues. Germline assignment: CDR1 DFQATT and CDR2 SNEGSKA (reference sequence). Losses at the gene ends were 1 base for V and 6 bases for J; bases not matched to a gene: 8. CDR3 DNA sequence: TGCAGTGCTAGAGTGGGCAGGGGGATCCCCGGGGAGCTGTTTTTT. Residues: CSARVGRGIPGELFF.

This rearrangement joins TRBV12-5 to TRBJ2-3; weak D call: TRBD2 (6 bases). CDR1 is LGHNT and CDR2 is FRNRAP in the germline V gene. V lost 6 bases and J lost 2, with 21 bases in between. The length of the CDR3 is 17 residues. The CDR3 region has the DNA TGTGCTAGTGGCCCCCCTTACGGGCGGGGAGCCACAGATACGCAGTATTTT. Translating it yields CASGPPYGRGATDTQYF.

The chain joins TRBV20-1 to TRBJ2-5, with 9 bases lining up with TRBD2. V was clipped by 3 bases and J by 0 bases; unmatched bases: 11. The CDR3 sequence is 17 residues long. Germline CDR1 DFQATT, CDR2 SNEGSKA (reference sequence). The CDR3 here is CSASLFLGGGDQETQYF. The CDR3 nucleotides read TGCAGTGCTAGCCTTTTTCTTGGCGGGGGGGACCAAGAGACCCAGTACTTC.

This clonotype was seen a handful of times. The chain carries TRBV29-1 and TRBJ1-2; 8 nucleotides match TRBD1. The germline CDR1 and CDR2 sequences are SQVTM and ANQGSEA. V gave up 2 bases and J gave up 2 bases; unmatched junction bases: 7. The CDR3 loop spans 15 amino acids. CDR3 sequence (DNA): TGCAGCGTTGAAAAGGACAGGGACCTAAACTATGGCTACACCTTC. It is translated as CSVEKDRDLNYGYTF.

This clonotype was detected a few times. The rearrangement links TRBV5-6 to TRBJ2-7; TRBD1 is a possible D gene (5 bases). V was shortened by 4 bases and J by 0 bases, with 17 bases between the two germline ends. CDR3 length: 16 residues. Germline V gives CDR1 SGHDT, CDR2 YYEEEE. DNA for the CDR3: TGTGCCAGCAGCCGAGTGGACATCCCGAGCTCCTACGAGCAGTACTTC. This encodes CASSRVDIPSSYEQYF.

This clonotype was seen more than once but under ten times. This chain joins TRBV3-1 and TRBJ2-7; 9 positions match TRBD2. The CDR3 runs 15 residues. Losses at the gene ends were 1 base for V and 3 bases for J; bases not matched to a gene: 4. Looked up from germline, CDR1 is LGHDT and CDR2 is YNNKEL (reference sequence). The CDR3 bases are TGTGCCAGCAGCCAAGTTGCGGGGGGGCTCTACGAGCAGTACTTC. Translating gives CASSQVAGGLYEQYF.

This clonotype came up a few times. This chain joins TRBV5-1 and TRBJ1-6, with D possibly being TRBD1 (5 bases). The CDR3 is 18 amino acids. The V end lost 0 bases, the J end lost 0 bases, and 13 bases lay between the germline ends. Germline V gene sequence: CDR1 SGHRS, CDR2 YFSETQ. The CDR3 nucleotides are TGCGCCAGCAGCTTGGGACAGAGCGAAGGCTCCTATAATTCACCCCTCCACTTT. Residues: CASSLGQSEGSYNSPLHF.

The rearrangement uses TRBV5-4 and TRBJ1-1, with D unclear. This CDR3 region has 16 residues. Germline V gene sequence: CDR1 SGHNT, CDR2 YYREEE (reference sequence). V was trimmed by 0 bases and J by 2 bases, leaving 14 bases between them. The CDR3 loop is CASSLGAQTPNTEAFF. The CDR3 nucleotides read TGTGCCAGCAGCTTGGGGGCCCAGACCCCTAACACTGAAGCTTTCTTT.

In regard to this clonotype: Mismatch with germline at one junction end may stem from a read error. The genes are TRBV20-1 and TRBJ1-2; TRBD1 is a possible D gene (6 bases). The CDR3 is 17 residues long. Germline CDR1 is DFQATT and CDR2 is SNEGSKA (reference sequence). The CDR3 nucleotides read TGCAGTGCTAGAGACCAGGGGTTTGACAGGTTGAACTATTGCTACACCTTC. Amino acids: CSARDQGFDRLNYCYTF.

This clonotype was counted many times. The chain recombines TRBV5-5 with TRBJ2-7; TRBD1 matches at 9 bases. CDR1 and CDR2 from the germline V gene are SGHKS and YYEKEE (reference sequence). The CDR3 loop spans 16 amino acids. V was clipped by 4 bases and J by 4 bases; unmatched bases: 12. The CDR3 DNA reads TGTGCCAGCAGCGAATCCCGTTTGGGACAGGGATACGAGCAGTACTTC. Translation gives CASSESRLGQGYEQYF.